These 31 T cell receptor beta chains originate from one sample sequenced in a study of regulatory T cells in long-lasting Graves disease. Investigators prepared the TCR beta libraries by applying iRepertoire HTBI primers and Arm-PCR of CDR3 regions. Via MiXCR, TCRdb re-called the multiplex PCR reads, giving one row per CDR3 protein. The sample yields approximately 560,000 distinct CDR3 sequences, about 16% seen once. Time point here: newly diagnosed GD, antithyroid drugs for less than 3 months. RNA from PBMCs was the source of the TCR library. These data also formed part of another study, on T cells in Graves' hyperthyroidism and ophthalmopathy.

The sample here was peripheral blood mononuclear cells (PBMCs), taken at new diagnosis, from a patient treated with antithyroid drugs. The receptors were sampled from a man aged 18 to 30 with Graves disease.

The chain couples TRBV27 to TRBJ2-1, with 7 bases fitting TRBD2. In germline, CDR1 is MNHEY, CDR2 SMNVEV (reference sequence). The CDR3 runs to 16 residues. Trimming removed 2 bases from V and 3 bases from J; junction bases left unmatched: 7. The CDR3 protein is CASSLTGRHFYNEQFF. CDR3 in DNA: TGTGCCAGCAGTTTAACCGGGAGGCACTTCTACAATGAGCAGTTCTTC.

Many counts were recorded for this clonotype. The genes are TRBV20-1 and TRBJ1-1; D is undetermined. CDR1 DFQATT and CDR2 SNEGSKA come from the germline V gene (reference sequence). V lost 0 bases, J lost 4 bases, and 9 bases lay in between. The CDR3 totals 13 residues. The CDR3 is CSARDEQSTEAFF. CDR3 nucleotides: TGCAGTGCTAGAGATGAGCAGAGCACTGAAGCTTTCTTT.

J is TRBJ2-2 and V is TRBV3-1, with D possibly being TRBD1 (7 bases). Germline lookup yields CDR1 LGHDT and CDR2 YNNKEL (reference sequence). With 1 base removed from V and 6 bases from J, the gap between germline ends came to 15 bases. The CDR3 sequence is 16 residues long. CDR3 sequence: CASSQASGGIAGELFF. The CDR3, as DNA: TGTGCCAGCAGCCAAGCCTCAGGGGGGATCGCCGGGGAGCTGTTTTTT.

This clonotype was counted at least ten times. This chain uses TRBV18 with TRBJ2-7; no clear D gene. Germline-derived CDR1 and CDR2 are KGHSH and LQKENI. The V and J ends lost 0 bases and 0 bases respectively, with 6 bases between them. The CDR3 length is 14 residues. CDR3: CASSPPGYSYEQYF. CDR3 DNA sequence: TGTGCCAGCTCACCACCGGGCTACTCCTACGAGCAGTACTTC.

This rearrangement joins TRBV6-1 to TRBJ1-1, with a weak D call TRBD1 (5 bases). Trimming cost V 0 bases and J 5 bases, with 10 bases left between them. This CDR3 is 14 amino acids long. In germline, CDR1 is MNHNS, CDR2 SASEGT. DNA for the CDR3: TGTGCCAGCAGTGAAGCGCGAGGGACGACTGAAGCTTTCTTT. This gives the protein CASSEARGTTEAFF.

V usage is TRBV5-1 and J usage is TRBJ2-5; 9 nucleotides match TRBD2. The V segment lost 4 bases and the J segment 5 bases; nucleotides outside the gene matches: 12. Germline CDR1 and CDR2: SGHRS and YFSETQ. This CDR3 region has 16 residues. The CDR3, as DNA: TGCGCCAGCAGCCCAGAGGGCGGGACTAGCTACGAGACCCAGTACTTC. Amino acids: CASSPEGGTSYETQYF.

About this clonotype itself: A much larger clone differs by one base, so this may be a read error. The CDR3 carries no conserved terminal phenylalanine or tryptophan, so it likely arises from a read error. This rearrangement joins TRBV5-1 to TRBJ2-1; D is tentatively TRBD1 or TRBD2 (5 bases each). The length of the CDR3 is 14 residues. The V gene's germline CDR1 is SGHRS and CDR2 YFSETQ. V lost 0 bases to trimming and J lost 2 bases, with 6 bases between them. The CDR3 DNA reads TGCGCCAGCAGCTTGGGGGGACCCTACAATGAGCAGTTCCTC. Protein: CASSLGGPYNEQFL.

The chain uses TRBV14 and TRBJ2-1; no clear D gene. From germline, CDR1 is SGHDN and CDR2 FVKESK. Trimming left V 4 bases short and J 4 bases short, with 17 bases between. The CDR3 covers 16 residues. The CDR3 loop reads CASSLGVGYRYNEQFF. The CDR3 DNA reads TGTGCCAGCAGCCTGGGCGTCGGTTACAGATACAATGAGCAGTTCTTC.

At least ten counts were recorded for this clonotype. V and J are TRBV7-9 and TRBJ2-7; 9 nucleotides align to TRBD2. CDR3 size: 15 residues. The J segment lost 0 bases and the V segment lost 6 bases, leaving 6 bases of the junction unmatched. CDR1 and CDR2 (germline): SEHNR, FQNEAQ (reference sequence). Here the CDR3 reads CASRSSGRISYEQYF. The CDR3 DNA reads TGTGCCAGCAGGTCGAGCGGGAGGATCTCCTACGAGCAGTACTTC.

This clonotype occurred many times. J is TRBJ2-2 and V is TRBV15, with TRBD1 matching 8 bases. J was trimmed by 5 bases and V by 3 bases; bases with no gene match: 5. The CDR3 extends over 15 amino acids. Germline values: CDR1 LNHNV, CDR2 YYDKDF (reference sequence). CDR3 region: CATSSDRGGTGELFF. CDR3 nucleotide sequence: TGTGCCACCAGCAGCGACAGGGGTGGGACCGGGGAGCTGTTTTTT.

Here the CDR3 DNA reads TGCAGTGCTAGAGCCGGGACTAGCGGGCCTGGGGCTTTCAATGAGCAGTTCTTC. Translation gives CSARAGTSGPGAFNEQFF. This chain joins TRBV20-1 and TRBJ2-1; TRBD2 matches 12 bases. The CDR3 has 18 amino acids. V trimming: 1 base; J trimming: 6 bases; junction bases outside the gene matches: 13. Germline V gives CDR1 DFQATT, CDR2 SNEGSKA (reference sequence).

This clonotype was detected ten times or more. V is TRBV12-5 and J is TRBJ2-7; no clear D. The CDR3 runs 12 residues. Germline CDR1 is LGHNT and CDR2 is FRNRAP. Between the trimmed V and J ends, which lost 1 base and 6 bases, there was a span of 7 bases. The CDR3 DNA sequence: TGTGCTAGTGGTTTGGCCGGAACCGAGCAGTACTTC. Amino acid sequence: CASGLAGTEQYF.

This clonotype was detected ten times or more. The V and J genes are TRBV2 and TRBJ2-2; TRBD2 matches at 11 bases. CDR1 and CDR2 from the germline V gene are SNHLY and FYNNEI. The CDR3 has 17 residues. V was clipped by 6 bases and J by 5 bases; unmatched bases: 11. The chain's CDR3 is CASRAELAGVRTGELFF. The CDR3 nucleotides read TGTGCCAGCAGGGCTGAACTAGCGGGAGTTAGGACCGGGGAGCTGTTTTTT.

This clonotype turned up a few times. The chain recombines TRBV27 with TRBJ2-3; TRBD2 agrees at 9 bases. V lost 8 bases, J lost 2 bases, and 5 bases stayed unmatched. CDR1 MNHEY and CDR2 SMNVEV come from the germline V gene (reference sequence). This CDR3 is built from 14 residues. The CDR3, as DNA: TGTGCCAGCGGGAGACTAGCGGACACAGATACGCAGTATTTT. The encoded protein is CASGRLADTDTQYF.

This clonotype has at least ten counts. The J gene is TRBJ1-2, the V gene TRBV28; D ambiguous. CDR3 size: 13 residues. The germline gives CDR1 MDHEN, CDR2 SYDVKM. The ends were cut back, 3 bases at V and 8 bases at J, with 13 bases in the middle. The CDR3 region has the DNA TGTGCCAGCAGTTTTACCAGGCTTGGGGGCTACACCTTC. Amino acids: CASSFTRLGGYTF.

This clonotype was counted a few times. The gene calls are TRBV3-1 and TRBJ2-1, with D unresolved. V shed 4 bases and J shed 6 bases, with 13 bases lying between them. The CDR3 runs 14 residues. Looked up from germline, CDR1 is LGHDT and CDR2 is YNNKEL (reference sequence). The CDR3 protein is CASSLLGVGNEQFF. The CDR3 DNA follows: TGTGCCAGCAGCCTTCTTGGGGTGGGCAATGAGCAGTTCTTC.

The J gene is TRBJ1-6, the V gene TRBV6-5; TRBD1 agrees at 8 bases. The germline gives CDR1 MNHEY, CDR2 SVGAGI. Trimming cost V 0 bases and J 7 bases; bases outside gene matches: 8. This CDR3 region has 17 residues. The CDR3 DNA is TGTGCCAGCAGTTACTCCACCAGACAGGGGTGGAATTCACCCCTCCACTTT. This encodes CASSYSTRQGWNSPLHF.

This clonotype was detected many times. CDR3 residues: CASSHGGASTDTQYF. The DNA of the CDR3 is TGTGCCAGCAGTCACGGGGGGGCTAGCACAGATACGCAGTATTTT. The chain recombines TRBV7-3 with TRBJ2-3; 8 nucleotides agree with TRBD2. The germline CDR1 and CDR2 sequences are SGHTA and FQGTGA. The CDR3 covers 15 residues. The junction had 5 bases not matched to a gene; V was cut back by 6 bases and J by 0 bases. Based on the CDR3 plus reference TRBV7-3 and TRBJ2-3, the full variable domain is GAGVSQTPSNKVTEKGKYVELRCDPISGHTALYWYRQSLGQGPEFLIYFQGTGAADDSGLPNDRFFAVRPEGSVSTLKIQRTERGDSAVYLCASSHGGASTDTQYFGPGTRLTVL.

In its sample, this clonotype was seen a few times. The chain combines TRBV30 with TRBJ2-1; either TRBD1 or TRBD2 may supply D (5 bases each). V lost 3 bases to trimming and J lost 0 bases, with 9 bases between them. The germline CDR1 and CDR2 sequences are GTSNPN and SVGIG (reference sequence). CDR3 length: 14 amino acids. The CDR3: CAWSPGSSYNEQFF. For the CDR3, the DNA is TGTGCCTGGAGCCCAGGGAGCTCCTACAATGAGCAGTTCTTC.

CDR3 sequence (DNA): TGTGCTAGTGGTTTGGTATACGATCGGATGATGGCAGATACGCAGTATTTT. This translates into CASGLVYDRMMADTQYF. V and J are TRBV12-5 and TRBJ2-3; D ambiguous. The V end was cut by 0 bases, the J end by 4 bases, with 17 bases between. Germline V CDR1 and CDR2: LGHNT, FRNRAP. The CDR3 has 17 residues.

This clonotype was detected many times. The chain uses TRBV24-1 and TRBJ1-1; TRBD1 matches at 7 bases. The germline V gene has CDR1 KGHDR and CDR2 SFDVKD. V shed 2 bases and J 1 base; nucleotides not matched to a gene: 9. This CDR3 has 17 residues. Here the CDR3 DNA reads TGTGCCACCAGTGATTCCCTTGGACAGGCCACGAACACTGAAGCTTTCTTT. This gives the protein CATSDSLGQATNTEAFF.

This clonotype was recorded many times. V usage is TRBV18 and J usage is TRBJ2-3; D gene ambiguous. The CDR3 length is 13 residues. V dropped 5 bases and J dropped 1 base, with 7 bases sitting between them. CDR1 is KGHSH and CDR2 is LQKENI in the germline V gene. The CDR3 loop reads CASSAYGTDTQYF. The CDR3 DNA follows: TGTGCCAGCTCAGCGTATGGCACAGATACGCAGTATTTT.

This chain connects TRBV30 to TRBJ2-2, with a tentative D call TRBD2 (6 bases). V was clipped by 0 bases and J by 6 bases, with 14 bases between them. The CDR3 is 15 residues long. The V gene's germline CDR1 is GTSNPN and CDR2 SVGIG (reference sequence). The CDR3 DNA is TGTGCCTGGAGTGTCCGCGGGATTGCGGCCGGGGAGCTGTTTTTT. Translated, it gives CAWSVRGIAAGELFF.

The rearrangement joins TRBV27 to TRBJ2-5; D might be TRBD1 (5 bases). The germline CDR1 and CDR2 sequences are MNHEY and SMNVEV (reference sequence). The CDR3 totals 16 residues. The V and J ends lost 0 bases and 6 bases respectively, with 17 bases between them. In DNA, the CDR3 is TGTGCCAGCAGTTTATCTGGAGCAGGGTTGGGAAAGACCCAGTACTTC. Amino acid sequence: CASSLSGAGLGKTQYF.

This clonotype appeared many times. The rearrangement links TRBV7-9 to TRBJ2-1; unclear D gene. This CDR3 contains 12 residues. Deletions cut 1 base from V and 7 bases from J, with 5 bases between. CDR1 and CDR2 from the germline V gene are SEHNR and FQNEAQ (reference sequence). CDR3 in DNA: TGTGCCAGCAGCTTAGTTTTGAATGAGCAGTTCTTC. It codes for CASSLVLNEQFF.

This clonotype was picked up many times. The chain combines TRBV13 with TRBJ2-3, with TRBD2 matching over 7 bases. Germline CDR1 PRHDT, CDR2 FYEKMQ (reference sequence). Trimming removed 5 bases from V and 7 bases from J; junction bases left unmatched: 3. CDR3 size: 12 residues. The CDR3 coding sequence is TGTGCCAGCAGCCCGACTAGCAATACGCAGTATTTT. Its protein is CASSPTSNTQYF. The entire variable domain, with the rest obtained from reference TRBV13 and TRBJ2-3, is as follows: AAGVIQSPRHLIKEKRETATLKCYPIPRHDTVYWYQQGPGQDPQFLISFYEKMQSDKGSIPDRFSAQQFSDYHSELNMSSLELGDSALYFCASSPTSNTQYFGPGTRLTVL.

This clonotype occurred many times. The chain is built from TRBV28 and TRBJ2-7, with D hard to call. There are 13 residues in the CDR3. Between the trimmed V and J ends, which lost 5 bases and 3 bases, there was a span of 11 bases. CDR1 and CDR2 (germline): MDHEN, SYDVKM. CDR3 in amino acids: CASSTQQHYEQYF. The CDR3 DNA reads as TGTGCCAGCAGTACTCAACAGCACTACGAGCAGTACTTC.

This clonotype was recorded at least ten times. The rearrangement uses TRBV5-1 and TRBJ2-3, with 7 bases aligning to TRBD2. V lost 4 bases to trimming and J lost 4 bases; unmatched junction nucleotides: 6. Looked up from germline, CDR1 is SGHRS and CDR2 is YFSETQ. The CDR3 is made up of 14 amino acids. The CDR3 nucleotides read TGCGCCAGCAGCGTTGCTAGCGGTGCAGATACGCAGTATTTT. It yields the protein CASSVASGADTQYF.

This clonotype was observed many times. The CDR3 protein is CASSLRGGELEPYNEQFF. For the CDR3, the DNA is TGTGCCAGCAGCTTAAGGGGCGGGGAGCTAGAACCCTACAATGAGCAGTTCTTC. The chain recombines TRBV11-2 with TRBJ2-1; maybe TRBD2 (6 bases). Trimming shortened V by 2 bases and J by 2 bases, and 19 bases separated the two germline ends. Germline lookup yields CDR1 SGHAT and CDR2 FQNNGV. This CDR3 has 18 amino acids.

This clonotype was picked up a small number of times. V gene TRBV2 combines with J gene TRBJ2-2; D gene ambiguous. V gave up 2 bases and J gave up 7 bases, with 2 bases separating them. Per the germline V gene, CDR1 is SNHLY and CDR2 is FYNNEI. The length of the CDR3 is 11 residues. The CDR3 DNA reads TGTGCCAGCAGTGAATACGGGGAGCTGTTTTTT. Protein product: CASSEYGELFF.

The chain joins TRBV5-1 to TRBJ2-3; 7 nucleotides match TRBD2. Trimming took 1 base from V and 3 from J; bases not matched to a gene: 5. This CDR3 region has 15 residues. Germline CDR1 is SGHRS and CDR2 is YFSETQ. The CDR3 coding sequence is TGCGCCAGCAGCTTGCCAGCGGGGTTAACAGATACGCAGTATTTT. This encodes CASSLPAGLTDTQYF.